This T cell receptor beta chain originates from a study of T cell changes during pregnancy in multiple sclerosis. The assay was immunoSEQ multiplex PCR, and TCRdb's table has in-frame clones only and misses some. The data contain about 93,000 clones, 91% of them singletons. Trimming shortened V by 0 bases and J by 3 bases, and 15 bases separated the two germline ends. Germline V lookup: CDR1 LGHNA, CDR2 YSLEER. The length of the CDR3 is 16 residues. The V call is TRBV4-3, the J call TRBJ2-7; the D is unclear. The sequence came from a female donor in good health, enrolled as a control in a pregnancy study. Here the sequenced sample was peripheral blood, taken after pregnancy. The CDR3 nucleotides are TGCGCCAGCAGCCAAGATGCACGCGCATCTTACTACGAGCAGTACTTC. This sequence encodes CASSQDARASYYEQYF.